Listed below are T cell receptor beta chains from one sample, sequenced in a study of cytomegalovirus exposure and HLA in healthy donors. Libraries were prepared by immunoSEQ multiplex PCR; TCRdb keeps only in-frame clonotypes and omits some of them. The data contain about 120,000 clones, 77% of them singletons. The sequenced sample was PBMCs. The receptor set was obtained from a young man in good health and CMV-seropositive. Both conserved end residues are part of each CDR3. The D gene is left open where the match is weak. Where a row states a size, it is once, few, many or the class of an expanded clone; other rows omit it.

clone size	V gene	J gene	D gene	CDR3 DNA	CDR3 protein
-	TRBV10-3	TRBJ1-1	-	TGTGCCATCAGTTCGACAGGAAATATGAACACTGAAGCTTTCTTT	CAISSTGNMNTEAFF
-	TRBV13	TRBJ1-3	-	TGTGCCAGCAGCTTACTGACCGGGGGAAACACCATATATTTT	CASSLLTGGNTIYF
-	TRBV6-1	TRBJ1-4	-	TGTGCCAGCAGTGAACCCCGACTTCCGTCTAATGAAAAACTGTTTTTT	CASSEPRLPSNEKLFF
-	TRBV6-1	TRBJ1-5	-	TGTGCCAGCAGTGAAGACACTAGCCAGCCCCAGCATTTT	CASSEDTSQPQHF
-	TRBV28	TRBJ1-1	-	TGTGCCAGCTCCCAGGGCGAAGCTTTCTTT	CASSQGEAFF
-	TRBV9	TRBJ1-1	TRBD1	TGTGCCAGCAGGCCGACAGGGACCACTGAAGCTTTCTTT	CASRPTGTTEAFF
few	TRBV4-2	TRBJ2-7	TRBD2	TGTGCCAGCAGCCAGGAAGCCCTGGGACTACTCTCCTACGAGCAGTACTTC	CASSQEALGLLSYEQYF
-	TRBV5-5	TRBJ1-5	-	TGTGCCAGCAGCTTGCCAGGTGGCAATCAGCCCCAGCATTTT	CASSLPGGNQPQHF
-	TRBV4-1	TRBJ1-1	-	TGCGCCAGCAGCCATCAGGGAGGGAGGCGAACTGAAGCTTTCTTT	CASSHQGGRRTEAFF
-	TRBV6-4	TRBJ2-3	TRBD2	TGTGCCAGCAGTCCTACACTAGCGGCCACAGATACGCAGTATTTT	CASSPTLAATDTQYF
-	TRBV4-1	TRBJ2-7	TRBD1	TGCGCCAGCAGCCAAGATTGGGGACAGGGAATCCACGAGCAGTACTTC	CASSQDWGQGIHEQYF
-	TRBV21-1	TRBJ2-1	-	TGTGCCAACTACGGGACACCGAGCTCCTACAATGAGCAGTTCTTC	CANYGTPSSYNEQFF
few	TRBV7-3	TRBJ2-2	TRBD1	TGTGCCAGCAGCTTACAGGGACAGGGGGCTGGGTCCGGGGAGCTGTTTTTT	CASSLQGQGAGSGELFF
-	TRBV10-2	TRBJ2-1	TRBD2	TGCGCCAGCAGTGACTTTCCGGGACTAGCGGGGGGCCGACACAATGAGCAGTTCTTC	CASSDFPGLAGGRHNEQFF
few	TRBV19	TRBJ1-5	-	TGTGCCAGTAACGGACAACTGAGAAGCAATCAGCCCCAGCATTTT	CASNGQLRSNQPQHF
-	TRBV7-2	TRBJ2-7	-	TGTGCCAGCAGCTCACCCGGGGACGAGCAGTACTTC	CASSSPGDEQYF
-	TRBV5-5	TRBJ1-1	-	TGTGCCAGCCACCTCGGGGACACTGAAGCTTTCTTT	CASHLGDTEAFF
-	TRBV4-1	TRBJ2-7	-	TGCGCCAGCAGCCAAGATAGACAGGCGTACGAGCAGTACTTC	CASSQDRQAYEQYF
-	TRBV6-5	TRBJ1-1	-	TGTGCCAGCATGAACAGCCTGAACACTGAAGCTTTCTTT	CASMNSLNTEAFF
-	TRBV11-2	TRBJ1-1	-	TGTGCCAGCACCTTGACTCCCTTCAGGAACACTGAAGCTTTCTTT	CASTLTPFRNTEAFF
-	TRBV6-4	TRBJ2-5	TRBD2	TGTGCCAGCAGTGGGACTAGCGGTCCTCAAGAGACCCAGTACTTC	CASSGTSGPQETQYF
-	TRBV20-1	TRBJ2-7	-	TGCAGTGCTAGAGCGGGTTACGAGCAGTACTTC	CSARAGYEQYF
-	TRBV30	TRBJ1-2	-	TGTGCCTGGAGGGCAGGGGATGGCTACACCTTC	CAWRAGDGYTF
few	TRBV27	TRBJ2-1	-	TGTGCCAGCAGTTGGGGTAGCGGAGATGAGCAGTTCTTC	CASSWGSGDEQFF
-	TRBV11-3	TRBJ2-5	TRBD2	TGTGCCAGCAGCCTGGCCGGGGGGTTGGAGACCCAGTACTTC	CASSLAGGLETQYF
-	TRBV5-6	TRBJ2-2	TRBD1	TGTGCCAGCAGCGCACCGGGACAGTCGAACACCGGGGAGCTGTTTTTT	CASSAPGQSNTGELFF
-	TRBV4-1	TRBJ1-6	-	TGCGCCAGCGCGAGCTCCTATAATTCACCCCTCCACTTT	CASASSYNSPLHF
few	TRBV6-5	TRBJ1-1	-	TGTGCCAGCAGTTATTTCGCCGACATGAACACTGAAGCTTTCTTT	CASSYFADMNTEAFF
-	TRBV5-4	TRBJ2-2	-	TGTGCCAGCAGCTTGCTAGACGGCACCGGGGAGCTGTTTTTT	CASSLLDGTGELFF
-	TRBV5-4	TRBJ1-4	TRBD1	TGTGCCAGCAGCTTGGGGGCAGGGGGCGGCGAAAAACTGTTTTTT	CASSLGAGGGEKLFF
-	TRBV5-6	TRBJ1-1	-	TGTGCCAGCAGCTTCCTACAGGAAACTGAAGCTTTCTTT	CASSFLQETEAFF
once	TRBV29-1	TRBJ2-7	TRBD1	TGCAGCGTTGCCCGGACAGGGAGCTCCTACGAGCAGTACTTC	CSVARTGSSYEQYF
-	TRBV6-5	TRBJ1-3	-	TGTGCCAGCAGTTCCTGGGGGGGAAAACATGGAAACACCATATATTTT	CASSSWGGKHGNTIYF
-	TRBV14	TRBJ2-7	TRBD1	TGTGCCAGCAGCCAAGATGAACAGGGGAACGAGCAGTACTTC	CASSQDEQGNEQYF
-	TRBV28	TRBJ1-1	-	TGTGCCAGCAGCGTGAGGAGGGGCGCGAACACTGAAGCTTTCTTT	CASSVRRGANTEAFF
once	TRBV4-1	TRBJ1-6	-	TGCGCCAGCAGCCAAGATAGTACAGGCCGTAATTCACCCCTCCACTTT	CASSQDSTGRNSPLHF
few	TRBV27	TRBJ2-7	-	TGTGCCAGCAGTTTATCGGTCGCGTACGAGCAGTACTTC	CASSLSVAYEQYF
-	TRBV11-2	TRBJ2-5	TRBD1	TGTGCCAGCAGTGTACTACTTGGGACAGAACAAGAGACCCAGTACTTC	CASSVLLGTEQETQYF
-	TRBV7-9	TRBJ1-3	-	TGTGCCAGCAGCTTAATGTCAACTGGAAACACCATATATTTT	CASSLMSTGNTIYF
-	TRBV6-6	TRBJ1-1	TRBD1	TGTGCCAACAGTTACGCACCGGGACAGGGGGCTTTGGAGGCTTTCTTT	CANSYAPGQGALEAFF
-	TRBV6-5	TRBJ1-2	TRBD1	TGTGCCAGCAATTACGGACAGGGAGACTATGGCTACACCTTC	CASNYGQGDYGYTF
-	TRBV19	TRBJ2-5	TRBD2	TGTGCCAGTAGTACCCTCACTCGGACTAGCGGTCATCAAGAGACCCAGTACTTC	CASSTLTRTSGHQETQYF
few	TRBV18	TRBJ1-3	-	TGTGCCAGCTCACCACAAGGGGGTTTAACGGGAAACACCATATATTTT	CASSPQGGLTGNTIYF
once	TRBV4-1	TRBJ2-7	TRBD1	TGCGCCAGCAGCCAAGAAAACAGGGGGACCTACGAGCAGTACTTC	CASSQENRGTYEQYF
-	TRBV7-9	TRBJ2-6	TRBD1	TGTGCCAGCAGCGTCCCGACAGGGTTGCGATCGGCTGGGGCCAACGTCCTGACTTTC	CASSVPTGLRSAGANVLTF
-	TRBV6-5	TRBJ2-7	TRBD1	TGTGCCAGCAGTTACTCGGGGGACAGGGGCTACGAGCAGTACTTC	CASSYSGDRGYEQYF
-	TRBV11-2	TRBJ1-6	TRBD1	TGTGCCAGCAGTGGCATGGGACAGCTTTATAATTCACCCCTCCACTTT	CASSGMGQLYNSPLHF
-	TRBV5-1	TRBJ2-1	TRBD1	TGCGCCAGCAGCAGTTACAGGGGGAACAATGAGCAGTTCTTC	CASSSYRGNNEQFF
-	TRBV4-1	TRBJ2-1	TRBD2	TGCGCCAGCAGCCATGGACTAGCGGGAGGGGACTACAATGAGCAGTTCTTC	CASSHGLAGGDYNEQFF
-	TRBV6-5	TRBJ1-5	-	TGTGCCAGCAGAAGGGGGTATAGCAATCAGCCCCAGCATTTT	CASRRGYSNQPQHF
few	TRBV12-5	TRBJ2-1	-	TGTGCTAGTGGTTTGCAGGGGGGCGCCTACAATGAGCAGTTCTTC	CASGLQGGAYNEQFF
-	TRBV2	TRBJ1-5	-	TGTGCCAGCAGTGCGAGGTATCAGCCCCAGCATTTT	CASSARYQPQHF
-	TRBV9	TRBJ2-2	TRBD1	TGTGCCAGCAGCGGAAGACAGGGGCACACCGGGGAGCTGTTTTTT	CASSGRQGHTGELFF
-	TRBV6-1	TRBJ2-3	-	TGTGCCAGCAGTGAAATAGTCTACACAGATACGCAGTATTTT	CASSEIVYTDTQYF
-	TRBV9	TRBJ1-4	TRBD1	TGTGCCAGCAGCCCGGGACAGGGGGTATCTAATGAAAAACTGTTTTTT	CASSPGQGVSNEKLFF
few	TRBV5-8	TRBJ1-2	-	TGTGCCAGCAGCCAAAAAGACACCTACTATGGCTACACCTTC	CASSQKDTYYGYTF
-	TRBV7-8	TRBJ2-3	-	TGTGCCAGCAGCTTAGTAACGCTAGCGACAGATACGCAGTATTTT	CASSLVTLATDTQYF
-	TRBV19	TRBJ1-1	-	TGTGCCAGTAGTCCCTTTACCGGGACAACTGAAGCTTTCTTT	CASSPFTGTTEAFF
-	TRBV7-6	TRBJ2-7	TRBD2	TGTGCCAGCAGCCCCCGGGGGGGGTCGGACGAGCAGTACTTC	CASSPRGGSDEQYF